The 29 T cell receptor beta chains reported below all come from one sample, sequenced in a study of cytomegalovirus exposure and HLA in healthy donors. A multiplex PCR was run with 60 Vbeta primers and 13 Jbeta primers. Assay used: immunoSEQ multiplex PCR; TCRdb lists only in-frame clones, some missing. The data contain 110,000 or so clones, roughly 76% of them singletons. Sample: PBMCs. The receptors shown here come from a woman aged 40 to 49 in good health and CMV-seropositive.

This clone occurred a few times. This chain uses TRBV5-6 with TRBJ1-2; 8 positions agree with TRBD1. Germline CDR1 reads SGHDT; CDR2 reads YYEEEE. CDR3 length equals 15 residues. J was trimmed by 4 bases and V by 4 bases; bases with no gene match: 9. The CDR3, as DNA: TGTGCCAGCAGCCCCGGATTAGGGACAGGCTATGGCTACACCTTC. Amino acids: CASSPGLGTGYGYTF. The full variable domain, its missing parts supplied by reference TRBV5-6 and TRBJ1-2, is DAGVTQSPTHLIKTRGQQVTLRCSPKSGHDTVSWYQQALGQGPQFIFQYYEEEERQRGNFPDRFSGHQFPNYSSELNVNALLLGDSALYLCASSPGLGTGYGYTFGSGTRLTVV.

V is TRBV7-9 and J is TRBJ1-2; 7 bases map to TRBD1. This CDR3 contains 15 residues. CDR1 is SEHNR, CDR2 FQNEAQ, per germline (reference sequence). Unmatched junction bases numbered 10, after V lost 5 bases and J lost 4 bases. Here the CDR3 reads CASSVLGQRAYGYTF. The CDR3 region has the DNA TGTGCCAGCAGCGTACTGGGACAGCGAGCCTATGGCTACACCTTC.

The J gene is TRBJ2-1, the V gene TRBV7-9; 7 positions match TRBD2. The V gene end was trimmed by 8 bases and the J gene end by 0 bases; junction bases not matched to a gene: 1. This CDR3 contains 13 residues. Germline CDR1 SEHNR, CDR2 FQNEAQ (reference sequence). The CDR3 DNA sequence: TGTGCCAGCTCTAGCGGCTCCTACAATGAGCAGTTCTTC. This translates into CASSSGSYNEQFF.

The CDR3 reads CASIAGGTYNEQFF. The CDR3, as DNA: TGTGCCAGCATAGCGGGGGGGACCTACAATGAGCAGTTCTTC. V gene TRBV2 combines with J gene TRBJ2-1; 11 bases agree with TRBD2. The CDR3 totals 14 residues. The germline V gene encodes CDR1 SNHLY and CDR2 FYNNEI. Germline trimming cut 7 bases from V and 2 bases from J; bases unmatched to any gene: 1.

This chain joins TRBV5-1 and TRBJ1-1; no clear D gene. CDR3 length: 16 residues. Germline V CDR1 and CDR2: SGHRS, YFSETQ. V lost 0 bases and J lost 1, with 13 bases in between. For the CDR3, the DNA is TGCGCCAGCAGCTTGGTGGGCGCCAGACCGAACACTGAAGCTTTCTTT. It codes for CASSLVGARPNTEAFF.

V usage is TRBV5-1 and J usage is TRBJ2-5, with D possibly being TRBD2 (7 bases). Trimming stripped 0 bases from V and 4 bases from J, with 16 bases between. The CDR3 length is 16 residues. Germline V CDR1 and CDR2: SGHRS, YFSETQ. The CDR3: CASSLGRGGLGETQYF. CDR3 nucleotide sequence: TGCGCCAGCAGCTTGGGGAGGGGGGGCCTGGGAGAGACCCAGTACTTC. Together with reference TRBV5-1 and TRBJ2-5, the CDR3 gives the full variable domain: KAGVTQTPRYLIKTRGQQVTLSCSPISGHRSVSWYQQTPGQGLQFLFEYFSETQRNKGNFPGRFSGRQFSNSRSEMNVSTLELGDSALYLCASSLGRGGLGETQYFGPGTRLLVL.

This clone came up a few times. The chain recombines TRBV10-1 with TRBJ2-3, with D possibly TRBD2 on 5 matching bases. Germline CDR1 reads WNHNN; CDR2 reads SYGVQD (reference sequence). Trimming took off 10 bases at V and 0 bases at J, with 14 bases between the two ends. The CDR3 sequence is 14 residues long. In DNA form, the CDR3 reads TGCGCCAACCGGACTCCTATTAGCACAGATACGCAGTATTTT. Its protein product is CANRTPISTDTQYF.

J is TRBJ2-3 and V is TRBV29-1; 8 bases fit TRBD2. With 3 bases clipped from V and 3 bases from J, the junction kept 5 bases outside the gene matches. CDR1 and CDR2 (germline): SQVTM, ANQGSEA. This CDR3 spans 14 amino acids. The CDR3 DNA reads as TGCAGCGTTGACGGGACTAGTGGGACAGATACGCAGTATTTT. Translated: CSVDGTSGTDTQYF.

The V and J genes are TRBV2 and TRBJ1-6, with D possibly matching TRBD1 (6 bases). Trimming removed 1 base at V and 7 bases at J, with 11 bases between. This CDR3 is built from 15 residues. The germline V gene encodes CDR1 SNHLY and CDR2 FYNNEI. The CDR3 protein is CASSEDRVVNSPLHF. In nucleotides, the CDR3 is TGTGCCAGCAGTGAAGACAGGGTAGTGAATTCACCCCTCCACTTT.

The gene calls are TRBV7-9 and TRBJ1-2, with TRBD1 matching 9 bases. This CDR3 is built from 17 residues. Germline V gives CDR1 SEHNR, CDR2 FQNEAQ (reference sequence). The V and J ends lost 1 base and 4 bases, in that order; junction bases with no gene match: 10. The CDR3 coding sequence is TGTGCCAGCAGCTTAGGCGGACCGGGACAGGGCGGCTATGGCTACACCTTC. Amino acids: CASSLGGPGQGGYGYTF.

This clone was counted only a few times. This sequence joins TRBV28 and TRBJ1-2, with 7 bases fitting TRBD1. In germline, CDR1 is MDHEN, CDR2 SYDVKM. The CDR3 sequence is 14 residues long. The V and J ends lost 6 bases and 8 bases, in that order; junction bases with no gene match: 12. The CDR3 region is CASRSSDRIFGYTF. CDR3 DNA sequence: TGTGCCAGCAGATCCTCGGACAGGATTTTCGGCTACACCTTC.

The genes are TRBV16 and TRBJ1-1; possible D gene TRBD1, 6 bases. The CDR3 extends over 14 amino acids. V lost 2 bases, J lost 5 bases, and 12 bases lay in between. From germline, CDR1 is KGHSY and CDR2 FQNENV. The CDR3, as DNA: TGTGCCAGCAGCCAAGAGGGCAGGGGTACTGAAGCTTTCTTT. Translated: CASSQEGRGTEAFF.

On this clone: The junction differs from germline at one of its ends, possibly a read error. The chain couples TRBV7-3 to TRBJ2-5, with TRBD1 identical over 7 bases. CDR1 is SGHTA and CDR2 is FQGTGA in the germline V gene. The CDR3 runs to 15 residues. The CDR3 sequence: CASSITRDSQETQYF. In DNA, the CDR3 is TGTGCCAGCAGCATAACCCGGGACAGCCAAGAGACCCAGTACTTC.

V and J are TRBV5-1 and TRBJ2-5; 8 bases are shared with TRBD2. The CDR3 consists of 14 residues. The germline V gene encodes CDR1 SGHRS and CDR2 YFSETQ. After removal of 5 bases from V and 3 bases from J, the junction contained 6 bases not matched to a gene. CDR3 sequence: CASRESGGKETQYF. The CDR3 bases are TGCGCCAGCAGAGAAAGCGGGGGAAAAGAGACCCAGTACTTC.

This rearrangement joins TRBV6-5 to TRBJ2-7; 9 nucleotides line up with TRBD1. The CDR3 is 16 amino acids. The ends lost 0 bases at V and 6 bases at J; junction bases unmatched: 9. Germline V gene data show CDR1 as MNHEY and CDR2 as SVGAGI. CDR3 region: CASSYSIGTGILEQYF. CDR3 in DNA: TGTGCCAGCAGTTACTCGATTGGGACAGGGATCCTCGAGCAGTACTTC.

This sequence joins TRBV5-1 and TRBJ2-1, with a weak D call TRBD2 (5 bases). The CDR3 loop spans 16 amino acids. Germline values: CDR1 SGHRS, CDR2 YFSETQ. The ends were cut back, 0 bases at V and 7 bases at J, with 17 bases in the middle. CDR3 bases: TGCGCCAGCAGCTTGGGCCGGGGAGTCGGGATGAATGAGCAGTTCTTC. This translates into CASSLGRGVGMNEQFF.

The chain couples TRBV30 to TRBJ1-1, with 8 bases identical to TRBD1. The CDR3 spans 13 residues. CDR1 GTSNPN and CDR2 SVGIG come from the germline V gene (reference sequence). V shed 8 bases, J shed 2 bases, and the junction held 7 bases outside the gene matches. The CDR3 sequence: CAANRGGNTEAFF. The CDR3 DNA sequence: TGTGCCGCAAACAGGGGGGGAAACACTGAAGCTTTCTTT.

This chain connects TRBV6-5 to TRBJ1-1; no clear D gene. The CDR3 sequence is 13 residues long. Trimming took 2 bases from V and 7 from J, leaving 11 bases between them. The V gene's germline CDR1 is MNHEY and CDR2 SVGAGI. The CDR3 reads CASSYLRRHEAFF. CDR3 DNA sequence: TGTGCCAGCAGTTACCTAAGGCGGCATGAAGCTTTCTTT.

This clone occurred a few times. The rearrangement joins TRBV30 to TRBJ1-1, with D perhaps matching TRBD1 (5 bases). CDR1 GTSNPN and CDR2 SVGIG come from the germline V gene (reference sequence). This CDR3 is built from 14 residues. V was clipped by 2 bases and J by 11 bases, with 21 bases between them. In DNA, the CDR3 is TGTGCCTGGAGTCTAGCGGGGGGGAGGGGAAAGGCTTTCTTT. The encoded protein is CAWSLAGGRGKAFF.

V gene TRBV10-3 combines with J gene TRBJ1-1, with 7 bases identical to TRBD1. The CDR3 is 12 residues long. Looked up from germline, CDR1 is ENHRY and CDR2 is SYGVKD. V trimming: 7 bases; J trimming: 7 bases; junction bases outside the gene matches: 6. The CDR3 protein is CAITNRDSEAFF. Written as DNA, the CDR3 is TGTGCCATCACGAACCGGGACAGTGAAGCTTTCTTT.

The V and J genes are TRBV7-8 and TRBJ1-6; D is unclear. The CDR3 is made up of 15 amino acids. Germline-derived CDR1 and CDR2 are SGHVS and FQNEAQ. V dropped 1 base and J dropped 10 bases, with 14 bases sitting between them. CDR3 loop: CASSLGEGGRSPLHF. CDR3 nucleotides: TGTGCCAGCAGCTTAGGGGAGGGCGGGAGGTCACCCCTCCACTTT.

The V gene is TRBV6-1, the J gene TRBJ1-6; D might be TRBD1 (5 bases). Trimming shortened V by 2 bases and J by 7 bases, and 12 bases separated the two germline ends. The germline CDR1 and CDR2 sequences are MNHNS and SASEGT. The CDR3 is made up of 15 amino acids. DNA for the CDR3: TGTGCCAGCAGTGAATTGGCAGGGATGAATTCACCCCTCCACTTT. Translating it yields CASSELAGMNSPLHF.

CDR3 amino acids: CASSDHVHGTGALLAKNIQYF. The CDR3 nucleotides read TGTGCCAGCAGTGACCACGTTCACGGGACAGGGGCTTTACTAGCCAAAAACATTCAGTACTTC. The rearrangement links TRBV6-4 to TRBJ2-4; 10 bases fit TRBD1. The germline V gene has CDR1 MRHNA and CDR2 SNTAGT. V was clipped by 2 bases and J by 0 bases; unmatched bases: 16. The CDR3 runs 21 residues.

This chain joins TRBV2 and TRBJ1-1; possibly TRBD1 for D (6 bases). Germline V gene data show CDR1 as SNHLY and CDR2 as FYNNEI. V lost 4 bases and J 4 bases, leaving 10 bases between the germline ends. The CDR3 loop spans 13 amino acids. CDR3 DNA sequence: TGTGCCAGCAGTGTTCAGGGGAGCACTGAAGCTTTCTTT. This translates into CASSVQGSTEAFF.

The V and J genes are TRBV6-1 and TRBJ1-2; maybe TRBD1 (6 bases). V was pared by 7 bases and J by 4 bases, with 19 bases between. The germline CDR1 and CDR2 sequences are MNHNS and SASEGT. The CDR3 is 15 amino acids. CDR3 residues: CASTEGGQRFYGYTF. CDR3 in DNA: TGTGCCAGCACCGAGGGGGGGCAAAGATTCTATGGCTACACCTTC.

The CDR3 loop reads CSVGTGTTDTQYF. In DNA, the CDR3 is TGCAGCGTTGGGACAGGGACTACAGATACGCAGTATTTT. The chain joins TRBV29-1 to TRBJ2-3; 8 bases fit TRBD1. Losses at the gene ends were 4 bases for V and 3 bases for J; bases not matched to a gene: 3. CDR1 and CDR2 (germline): SQVTM, ANQGSEA. The CDR3 covers 13 residues.

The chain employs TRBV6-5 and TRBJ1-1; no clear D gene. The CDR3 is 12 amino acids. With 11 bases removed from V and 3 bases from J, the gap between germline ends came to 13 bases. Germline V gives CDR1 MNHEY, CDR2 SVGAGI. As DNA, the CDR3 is TGTGCCGTTCAGGCACTGTACACTGAAGCTTTCTTT. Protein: CAVQALYTEAFF.

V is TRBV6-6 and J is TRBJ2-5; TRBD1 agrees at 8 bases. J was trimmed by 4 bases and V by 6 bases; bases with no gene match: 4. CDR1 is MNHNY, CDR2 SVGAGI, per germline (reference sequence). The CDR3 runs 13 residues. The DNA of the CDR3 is TGTGCCAGCAGAAGGACAGGGCGAGAGACCCAGTACTTC. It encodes CASRRTGRETQYF.

In nucleotides, the CDR3 is TGTGCCAGCAGCCCGGGACAGCAAGAGACCCAGTACTTC. It encodes CASSPGQQETQYF. The chain recombines TRBV7-2 with TRBJ2-5; the match to TRBD1 covers 7 bases. This CDR3 is 13 amino acids long. Germline V CDR1 and CDR2: SGHTA, FQGNSA. J lost 2 bases, V lost 5 bases, and 2 bases had no gene match.